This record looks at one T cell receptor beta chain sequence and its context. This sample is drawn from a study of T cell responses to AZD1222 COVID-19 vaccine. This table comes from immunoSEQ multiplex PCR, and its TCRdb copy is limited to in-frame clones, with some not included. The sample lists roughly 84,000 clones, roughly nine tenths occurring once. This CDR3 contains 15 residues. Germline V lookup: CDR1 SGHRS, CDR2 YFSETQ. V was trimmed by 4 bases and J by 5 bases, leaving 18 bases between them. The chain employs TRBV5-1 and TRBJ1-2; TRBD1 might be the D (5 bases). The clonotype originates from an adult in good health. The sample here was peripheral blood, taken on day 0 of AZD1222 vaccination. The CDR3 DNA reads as TGCGCCAGCAGCCTCACCTCTGAGGGGACTTATGGCTACACCTTC. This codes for CASSLTSEGTYGYTF.